The 23 T cell receptor beta chains below come from one sample, sequenced in a study of T cell changes during pregnancy in multiple sclerosis. Here immunoSEQ multiplex PCR was the method, and the copy in TCRdb shows in-frame clones only, minus some. The repertoire holds 55,000 to 70,000 clones, with roughly 90% as singletons. Source: peripheral blood, taken after pregnancy. The receptors derive from a female donor with multiple sclerosis, enrolled in a pregnancy study.

The chain uses TRBV7-3 and TRBJ1-1, with D possibly TRBD1 on 6 matching bases. With 5 bases removed from V and 4 bases from J, the gap between germline ends came to 17 bases. The CDR3 is 15 amino acids. Germline CDR1 is SGHTA and CDR2 is FQGTGA. CDR3 region: CASSPRGGASTEAFF. The CDR3 DNA reads as TGTGCCAGCAGCCCCCGAGGGGGGGCGAGCACTGAAGCTTTCTTT.

The chain is built from TRBV4-1 and TRBJ1-1; a possible D gene is TRBD1 (5 bases). CDR1 is MGHRA, CDR2 YSYEKL, per germline. V was shortened by 1 base and J by 4 bases, with 7 bases between the two germline ends. This CDR3 has 13 residues. This chain's CDR3 is CASSQGRGTEAFF. The DNA of the CDR3 is TGCGCCAGCAGCCAAGGTAGGGGCACTGAAGCTTTCTTT.

The chain links TRBV2 to TRBJ2-5; 10 positions match TRBD2. Germline trimming cut 5 bases from V and 4 bases from J; bases unmatched to any gene: 1. Germline loops: CDR1 SNHLY, CDR2 FYNNEI. The CDR3 has 13 residues. The CDR3 spells CASSWTSGETQYF. In DNA form, the CDR3 reads TGTGCCAGCAGTTGGACTAGCGGAGAGACCCAGTACTTC.

The chain has TRBV28 and TRBJ1-2; a weak D match, TRBD1 (6 bases). Trimming removed 5 bases from V and 4 bases from J, with 11 bases in between. CDR3 length: 13 residues. Germline V gene data show CDR1 as MDHEN and CDR2 as SYDVKM. Here the CDR3 DNA reads TGTGCCAGCAGTGCCACAGGGTCCTATGGCTACACCTTC. This translates into CASSATGSYGYTF.

This clone occurred a few times. V is TRBV6-1 and J is TRBJ2-1; 11 positions agree with TRBD2. This CDR3 is 15 amino acids long. Germline values: CDR1 MNHNS, CDR2 SASEGT. Germline trimming cut 1 base from V and 7 bases from J; bases unmatched to any gene: 3. In DNA form, the CDR3 reads TGTGCCAGCAGTGAAGGACTAGCGGGGAGTAATGAGCAGTTCTTC. Translating gives CASSEGLAGSNEQFF.

This chain joins TRBV2 and TRBJ1-5; TRBD1 aligns across 7 bases. Germline CDR1 reads SNHLY; CDR2 reads FYNNEI. Trimming removed 2 bases from V and 3 bases from J; junction bases left unmatched: 4. The CDR3 runs to 15 residues. Here the CDR3 reads CASSEWGTDNQPQHF. CDR3 in DNA: TGTGCCAGCAGTGAATGGGGGACAGACAATCAGCCCCAGCATTTT. Together with reference TRBV2 and TRBJ1-5, the CDR3 gives the full variable domain: EPEVTQTPSHQVTQMGQEVILRCVPISNHLYFYWYRQILGQKVEFLVSFYNNEISEKSEIFDDQFSVERPDGSNFTLKIRSTKLEDSAMYFCASSEWGTDNQPQHFGDGTRLSIL.

The chain is built from TRBV30 and TRBJ2-3; the D is unclear. Germline assignment: CDR1 GTSNPN and CDR2 SVGIG (reference sequence). The length of the CDR3 is 12 residues. Trimming took 4 bases from V and 2 from J, leaving 7 bases between them. The CDR3 bases are TGTGCCTGGAACGGAGACACAGATACGCAGTATTTT. Translation gives CAWNGDTDTQYF.

The chain has TRBV7-9 and TRBJ2-1, with TRBD2 as a possible D gene (6 bases). Germline V gene sequence: CDR1 SEHNR, CDR2 FQNEAQ (reference sequence). V lost 5 bases to trimming and J lost 15 bases, with 20 bases between them. This CDR3 has 13 residues. CDR3 loop: CASSRATSEYLFF. The CDR3 DNA follows: TGTGCCAGCAGCCGCGCGACTAGTGAATATCTGTTCTTC.

This clone was seen a single time. The chain combines TRBV7-8 with TRBJ2-7; 7 nucleotides line up with TRBD1. The germline gives CDR1 SGHVS, CDR2 FQNEAQ. The CDR3 has 15 amino acids. V lost 3 bases, J lost 3 bases, and 8 bases stayed unmatched. Written as DNA, the CDR3 is TGTGCCAGCAGCTTGGGGACAGCCCGCTACTACGAGCAGTACTTC. Translated, it gives CASSLGTARYYEQYF.

The chain links TRBV9 to TRBJ2-5, with D possibly TRBD2 on 5 matching bases. The CDR3 covers 14 residues. Germline CDR1 is SGDLS and CDR2 is YYNGEE. Trimming shortened V by 0 bases and J by 5 bases, and 11 bases separated the two germline ends. CDR3 sequence (DNA): TGTGCCAGCAGCGTAGCTCCGGGGTCGGAGACCCAGTACTTC. As protein: CASSVAPGSETQYF.

The chain joins TRBV30 to TRBJ1-5; D not resolved. The CDR3 runs to 13 residues. From germline, CDR1 is GTSNPN and CDR2 SVGIG (reference sequence). Trimming removed 0 bases from V and 2 bases from J, with 5 bases in between. Here the CDR3 reads CAWSVQRNQPQHF. Here the CDR3 DNA reads TGTGCCTGGAGTGTACAGCGCAATCAGCCCCAGCATTTT.

This chain uses TRBV5-1 with TRBJ1-2; 7 positions match TRBD1. V lost 4 bases, J lost 6 bases, and 12 bases stayed unmatched. The germline V gene encodes CDR1 SGHRS and CDR2 YFSETQ. This CDR3 region has 15 residues. CDR3 sequence reads: CASSLSEQGYDGYTF. The CDR3 DNA is TGCGCCAGCAGCCTTTCTGAACAGGGGTACGATGGCTACACCTTC.

The rearrangement joins TRBV5-4 to TRBJ2-5; 7 bases line up with TRBD2. Germline trimming cut 2 bases from V and 3 bases from J; bases unmatched to any gene: 4. The CDR3 has 14 amino acids. CDR1 is SGHNT and CDR2 is YYREEE in the germline V gene (reference sequence). DNA of the CDR3: TGTGCCAGCAGCTTCGGTCGGGGGGAAGAGACCCAGTACTTC. Its protein is CASSFGRGEETQYF.

CDR3 DNA sequence: TGCAGCGTTGGAGGCGACGAGCAGTACTTC. Its translation is CSVGGDEQYF. The chain has TRBV29-1 and TRBJ2-7; no clear D. Germline V gene data show CDR1 as SQVTM and CDR2 as ANQGSEA. Trimming took off 4 bases at V and 5 bases at J, with 6 bases between the two ends. This CDR3 has 10 residues.

CDR3 in amino acids: CASAGQGYYNEQFF. CDR3 nucleotides: TGCGCCAGCGCCGGGCAGGGGTATTATAATGAGCAGTTCTTC. V usage is TRBV5-1 and J usage is TRBJ2-1, with a tentative D call TRBD1 (6 bases). The germline V gene encodes CDR1 SGHRS and CDR2 YFSETQ. The CDR3 totals 14 residues. Trimming left V 7 bases short and J 7 bases short, with 18 bases between.

The genes are TRBV10-3 and TRBJ1-4; 10 positions agree with TRBD1. The ends lost 6 bases at V and 5 bases at J; junction bases unmatched: 12. This CDR3 has 17 amino acids. The germline V gene has CDR1 ENHRY and CDR2 SYGVKD. CDR3 sequence reads: CAISAGEPGQGNEKLFF. CDR3 bases: TGTGCCATCAGCGCCGGCGAACCGGGACAGGGGAATGAAAAACTGTTTTTT.

The chain joins TRBV7-3 to TRBJ2-2; perhaps TRBD2 as D (5 bases). Germline V lookup: CDR1 SGHTA, CDR2 FQGTGA. The CDR3 spans 11 residues. Trimming took 5 bases from V and 7 from J, leaving 5 bases between them. CDR3 residues: CASSSGGELFF. The CDR3 coding sequence is TGTGCCAGCAGCAGCGGCGGGGAGCTGTTTTTT.

The rearrangement joins TRBV4-3 to TRBJ1-6; TRBD1 matches at 9 bases. CDR3 length: 15 amino acids. Germline V CDR1 and CDR2: LGHNA, YSLEER. V was clipped by 0 bases and J by 7 bases; unmatched bases: 1. The CDR3, as DNA: TGCGCCAGCAGCCAAGATGGACAGGGGAATTCACCCCTCCACTTT. Amino acid sequence: CASSQDGQGNSPLHF.

The chain joins TRBV6-6 to TRBJ1-5; D not resolved. Trimming left V 2 bases short and J 7 bases short, with 6 bases between. CDR1 MNHNY and CDR2 SVGAGI come from the germline V gene (reference sequence). The CDR3 has 12 residues. CDR3 in DNA: TGTGCCAGCAGTTACGGCACACAGCCCCAGCATTTT. Its translation: CASSYGTQPQHF.

The V call is TRBV28, the J call TRBJ1-6; D may be TRBD1 (6 bases). The germline V gene encodes CDR1 MDHEN and CDR2 SYDVKM. The CDR3 is 15 amino acids. Trimming removed 6 bases from V and 3 bases from J, with 12 bases in between. Here the CDR3 DNA reads TGTGCCAGCAGGGTGGGGGCCAACTATAATTCACCCCTCCACTTT. It translates to CASRVGANYNSPLHF.

J is TRBJ1-2 and V is TRBV2, with 9 bases fitting TRBD1. Germline V gene lookup returns CDR1 SNHLY and CDR2 FYNNEI. The CDR3 spans 18 residues. V was clipped by 8 bases and J by 0 bases; unmatched bases: 16. CDR3 sequence reads: CASRYDRGADGANYGYTF. The DNA for the CDR3 is TGTGCCAGCCGTTACGACAGGGGGGCCGACGGAGCTAACTATGGCTACACCTTC.

V gene TRBV29-1 combines with J gene TRBJ2-5; 10 bases line up with TRBD2. J lost 2 bases, V lost 4 bases, and 4 bases had no gene match. Germline values: CDR1 SQVTM, CDR2 ANQGSEA. The CDR3 sequence is 14 residues long. CDR3 DNA: TGCAGCGTTGCGCGAGCGGGGGGGCAAGAGACCCAGTACTTC. Translating it yields CSVARAGGQETQYF. Drawing the rest from reference TRBV29-1 and TRBJ2-5, the complete variable domain is SAVISQKPSRDICQRGTSLTIQCQVDSQVTMMFWYRQQPGQSLTLIATANQGSEATYESGFVIDKFPISRPNLTFSTLTVSNMSPEDSSIYLCSVARAGGQETQYFGPGTRLLVL.

The V gene is TRBV5-6, the J gene TRBJ1-2; a weak D match, TRBD1 (5 bases). The CDR3 covers 14 residues. CDR1 SGHDT and CDR2 YYEEEE come from the germline V gene. Trimming took 2 bases from V and 3 from J, leaving 11 bases between them. The CDR3: CASSFWGGDYGYTF. The CDR3 coding sequence is TGTGCCAGCAGCTTCTGGGGGGGGGACTATGGCTACACCTTC. The whole variable domain, remainder taken from reference TRBV5-6 and TRBJ1-2, is DAGVTQSPTHLIKTRGQQVTLRCSPKSGHDTVSWYQQALGQGPQFIFQYYEEEERQRGNFPDRFSGHQFPNYSSELNVNALLLGDSALYLCASSFWGGDYGYTFGSGTRLTVV.